This record covers a single T cell receptor (beta chain). The V segment lost 3 bases and the J segment 6 bases; nucleotides outside the gene matches: 4. There are 14 residues in the CDR3. PCR was performed a second time for about 7 to 12 cycles using a sample-barcoded 5' primer and a J-beta primer mix. Via MiXCR, TCRdb re-called the 5' RACE reads, giving one row per CDR3 protein. This sample carries fewer than 2,000,000 distinct CDR3 sequences, roughly 30% of them seen once, and the ten largest clones take around 11%. These data come from a study of blood T cells in healthy people across ages. V gene TRBV12-3 or TRBV12-4 combines with J gene TRBJ1-5, with 8 bases lining up with TRBD1. The receptor was isolated from a woman in her 30s in good health. Sequencing was done on a sample of blood. CDR3 residues: CASSFRQGFQPQHF. The CDR3 DNA reads TGTGCCAGCAGTTTCCGACAGGGGTTTCAGCCCCAGCATTTT.